This T cell receptor beta chain was obtained from a study of blood T cell repertoires in COVID-19. Study in general: The origin of the acute and convalescent COVID-19 samples was the United States, Italy and Spain.

Authors' data handling: Amplified reference gene primers provided the basis for estimating nucleated cell counts. Clones were read by immunoSEQ multiplex PCR, and TCRdb kept only the in-frame ones, dropping some. The V and J calls and the clone size are those of that table, but D and trimming were determined from the DNA. The top ten hold under 3.5% of the sample, which has about 170,000 clones, around four fifths seen once. Germline lookup yields CDR1 KGHSH and CDR2 LQKENI. This CDR3 has 12 amino acids. This chain uses TRBV18 with TRBJ1-3; 9 bases match TRBD1. Material: peripheral blood. The sequence derives from a woman aged 80 or older with COVID-19, enrolled during active disease. The CDR3 is CADRGAGNTIYF. The CDR3 DNA sequence: TGTGCGGACAGGGGAGCTGGAAACACCATATATTTT.